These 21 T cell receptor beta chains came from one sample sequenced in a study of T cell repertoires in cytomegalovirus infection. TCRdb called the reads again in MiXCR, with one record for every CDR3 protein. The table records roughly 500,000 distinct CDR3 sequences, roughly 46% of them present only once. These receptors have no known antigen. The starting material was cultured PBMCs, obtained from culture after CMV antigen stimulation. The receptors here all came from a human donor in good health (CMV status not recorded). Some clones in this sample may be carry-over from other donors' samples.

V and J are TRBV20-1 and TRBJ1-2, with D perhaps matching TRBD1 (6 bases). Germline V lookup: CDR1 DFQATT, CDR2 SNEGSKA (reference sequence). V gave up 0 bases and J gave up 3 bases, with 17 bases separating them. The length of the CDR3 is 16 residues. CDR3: CSARDVIRGLDYGYTF. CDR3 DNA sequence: TGCAGTGCTAGAGACGTAATCAGGGGCTTGGACTATGGCTACACCTTC.

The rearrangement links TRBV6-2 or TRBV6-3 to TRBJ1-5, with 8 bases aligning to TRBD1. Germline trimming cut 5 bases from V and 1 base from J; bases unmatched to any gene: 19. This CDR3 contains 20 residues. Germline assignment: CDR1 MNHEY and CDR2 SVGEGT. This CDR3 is CASSANPRDRGWNSNQPQHF. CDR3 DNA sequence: TGTGCCAGCAGTGCTAACCCCCGCGACAGGGGATGGAACAGCAATCAGCCCCAGCATTTT.

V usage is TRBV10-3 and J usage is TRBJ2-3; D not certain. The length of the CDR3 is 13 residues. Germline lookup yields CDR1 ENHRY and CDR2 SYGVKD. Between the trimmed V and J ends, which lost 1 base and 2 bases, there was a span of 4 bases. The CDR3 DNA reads TGTGCCATCAGTGAGTTGCCCACAGATACGCAGTATTTT. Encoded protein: CAISELPTDTQYF.

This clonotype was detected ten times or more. CDR3 loop: CASSAGGVTNSPLHF. Written as DNA, the CDR3 is TGTGCCAGCAGCGCCGGCGGGGTCACCAATTCACCCCTCCACTTT. The gene calls are TRBV7-2 and TRBJ1-6; no firm D call. Between the trimmed V and J ends, which lost 5 bases and 7 bases, there was a span of 15 bases. The germline gives CDR1 SGHTA, CDR2 FQGNSA. The CDR3 totals 15 residues.

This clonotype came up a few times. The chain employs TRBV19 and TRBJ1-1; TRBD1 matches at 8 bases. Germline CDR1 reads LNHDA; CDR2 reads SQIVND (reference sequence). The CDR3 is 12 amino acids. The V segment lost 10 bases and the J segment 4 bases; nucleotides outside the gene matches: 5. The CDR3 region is CATSTGGTEAFF. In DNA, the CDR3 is TGTGCCACCAGTACAGGGGGCACTGAAGCTTTCTTT. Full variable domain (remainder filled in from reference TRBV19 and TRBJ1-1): DGGITQSPKYLFRKEGQNVTLSCEQNLNHDAMYWYRQDPGQGLRLIYYSQIVNDFQKGDIAEGYSVSREKKESFPLTVTSAQKNPTAFYLCATSTGGTEAFFGQGTRLTVV.

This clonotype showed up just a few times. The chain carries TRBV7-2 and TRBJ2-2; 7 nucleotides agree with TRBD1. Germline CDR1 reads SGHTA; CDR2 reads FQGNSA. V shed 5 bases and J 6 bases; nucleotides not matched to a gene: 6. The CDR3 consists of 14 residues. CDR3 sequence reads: CASSPRGSSGELFF. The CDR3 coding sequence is TGTGCCAGCAGCCCCAGGGGGAGTTCCGGGGAGCTGTTTTTT.

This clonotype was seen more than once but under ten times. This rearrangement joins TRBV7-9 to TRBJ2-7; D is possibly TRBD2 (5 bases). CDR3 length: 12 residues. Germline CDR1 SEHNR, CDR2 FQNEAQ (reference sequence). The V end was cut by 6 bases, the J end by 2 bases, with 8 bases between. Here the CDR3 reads CASRRDTYEQYF. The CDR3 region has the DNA TGTGCCAGCAGGAGGGATACCTACGAGCAGTACTTC.

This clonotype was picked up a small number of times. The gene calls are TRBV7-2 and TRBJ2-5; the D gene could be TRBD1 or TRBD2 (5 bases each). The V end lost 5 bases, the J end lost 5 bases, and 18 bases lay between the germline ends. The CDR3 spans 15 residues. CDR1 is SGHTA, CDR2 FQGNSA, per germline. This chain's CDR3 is CASSPGWGIDETQYF. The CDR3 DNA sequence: TGTGCCAGCAGCCCAGGGTGGGGGATTGACGAGACCCAGTACTTC.

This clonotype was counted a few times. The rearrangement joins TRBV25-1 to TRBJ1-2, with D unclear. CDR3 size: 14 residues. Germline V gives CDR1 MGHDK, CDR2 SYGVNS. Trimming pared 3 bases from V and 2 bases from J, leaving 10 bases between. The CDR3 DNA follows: TGTGCCAGCAGTGATAGGGTGAGGAACTATGGCTACACCTTC. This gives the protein CASSDRVRNYGYTF.

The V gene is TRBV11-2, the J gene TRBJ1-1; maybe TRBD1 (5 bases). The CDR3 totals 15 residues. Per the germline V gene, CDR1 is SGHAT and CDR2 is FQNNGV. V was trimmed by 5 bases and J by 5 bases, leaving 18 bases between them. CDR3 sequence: CASSAGGEGRTEAFF. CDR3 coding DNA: TGTGCCAGCAGCGCGGGAGGGGAGGGGAGGACTGAAGCTTTCTTT.

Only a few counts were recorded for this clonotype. Here the CDR3 reads CASSSGTGGVNEQFF. The CDR3 DNA is TGTGCCAGCAGCTCAGGGACAGGGGGTGTCAATGAGCAGTTCTTC. V gene TRBV11-2 combines with J gene TRBJ2-1; 11 nucleotides agree with TRBD1. Unmatched junction bases numbered 5, after V lost 4 bases and J lost 6 bases. CDR1 is SGHAT and CDR2 is FQNNGV in the germline V gene. The CDR3 is 15 residues long.

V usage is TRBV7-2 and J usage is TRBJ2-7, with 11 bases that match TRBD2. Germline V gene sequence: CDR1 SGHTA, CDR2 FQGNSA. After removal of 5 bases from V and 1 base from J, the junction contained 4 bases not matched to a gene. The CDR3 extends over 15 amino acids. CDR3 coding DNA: TGTGCCAGCAGCCCCCTAGCGGGAGGATCCTACGAGCAGTACTTC. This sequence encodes CASSPLAGGSYEQYF.

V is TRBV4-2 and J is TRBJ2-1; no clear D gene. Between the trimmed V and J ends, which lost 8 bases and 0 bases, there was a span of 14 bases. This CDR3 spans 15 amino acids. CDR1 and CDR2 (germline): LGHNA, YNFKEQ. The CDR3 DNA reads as TGTGCCAGCTCTCAGATGGAGAGCTCCTACAATGAGCAGTTCTTC. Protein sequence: CASSQMESSYNEQFF.

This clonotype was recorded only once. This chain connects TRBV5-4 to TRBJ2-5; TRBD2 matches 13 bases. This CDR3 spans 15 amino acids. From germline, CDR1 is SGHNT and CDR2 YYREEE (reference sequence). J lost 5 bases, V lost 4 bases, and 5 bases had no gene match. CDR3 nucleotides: TGTGCCAGCAGCGGGGGACTAGCGGGGATGGAGACCCAGTACTTC. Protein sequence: CASSGGLAGMETQYF.

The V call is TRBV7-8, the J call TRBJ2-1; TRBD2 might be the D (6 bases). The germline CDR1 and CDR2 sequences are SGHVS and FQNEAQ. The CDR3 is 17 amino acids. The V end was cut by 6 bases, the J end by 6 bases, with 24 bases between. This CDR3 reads CASRLAGGIITRNEQFF. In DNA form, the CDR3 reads TGTGCCAGCAGACTAGCAGGCGGGATTATAACCCGCAATGAGCAGTTCTTC. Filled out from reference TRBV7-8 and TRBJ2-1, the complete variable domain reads GAGVSQSPRYKVAKRGQDVALRCDPISGHVSLFWYQQALGQGPEFLTYFQNEAQLDKSGLPSDRFFAERPEGSVSTLKIQRTQQEDSAVYLCASRLAGGIITRNEQFFGPGTRLTVL.

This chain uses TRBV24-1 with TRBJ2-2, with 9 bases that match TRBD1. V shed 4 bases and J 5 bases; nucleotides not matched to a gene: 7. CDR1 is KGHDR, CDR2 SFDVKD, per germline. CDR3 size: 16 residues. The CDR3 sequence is CATSEDRGAGTGELFF. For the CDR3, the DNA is TGTGCCACCAGTGAAGACAGGGGGGCAGGGACCGGGGAGCTGTTTTTT.

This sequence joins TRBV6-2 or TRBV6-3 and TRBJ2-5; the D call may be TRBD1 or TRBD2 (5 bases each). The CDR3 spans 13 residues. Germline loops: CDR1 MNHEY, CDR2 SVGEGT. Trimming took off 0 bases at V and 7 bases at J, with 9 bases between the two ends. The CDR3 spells CASSYSGDPTQYF. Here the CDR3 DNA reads TGTGCCAGCAGTTACTCGGGGGACCCGACCCAGTACTTC.

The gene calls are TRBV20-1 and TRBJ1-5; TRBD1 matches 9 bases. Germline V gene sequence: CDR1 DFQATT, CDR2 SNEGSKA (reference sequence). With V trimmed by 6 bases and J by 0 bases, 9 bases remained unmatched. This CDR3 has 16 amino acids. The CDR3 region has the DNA TGCAGTGCCGGGACAGGGATGACCTATAGCAATCAGCCCCAGCATTTT. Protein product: CSAGTGMTYSNQPQHF.

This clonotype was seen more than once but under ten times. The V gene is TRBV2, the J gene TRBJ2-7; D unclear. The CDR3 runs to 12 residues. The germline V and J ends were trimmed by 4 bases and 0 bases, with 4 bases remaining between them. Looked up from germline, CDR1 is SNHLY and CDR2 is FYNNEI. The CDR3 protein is CASSGLSYEQYF. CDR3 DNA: TGTGCCAGCAGTGGTCTCTCCTACGAGCAGTACTTC. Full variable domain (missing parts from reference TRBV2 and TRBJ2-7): EPEVTQTPSHQVTQMGQEVILRCVPISNHLYFYWYRQILGQKVEFLVSFYNNEISEKSEIFDDQFSVERPDGSNFTLKIRSTKLEDSAMYFCASSGLSYEQYFGPGTRLTVT.

The CDR3 loop reads CSARLPAAGDTQYF. For the CDR3, the DNA is TGCAGTGCTAGGCTCCCGGCCGCCGGGGATACGCAGTATTTT. V and J are TRBV20-1 and TRBJ2-3, with D uncertain. The V end lost 3 bases, the J end lost 6 bases, and 16 bases lay between the germline ends. The length of the CDR3 is 14 residues. Germline V CDR1 and CDR2: DFQATT, SNEGSKA (reference sequence).

CDR3 in DNA: TGCGCCAGCAGCCGAGGATTCGGCACTGAAGCTTTCTTT. The encoded protein is CASSRGFGTEAFF. The J gene is TRBJ1-1, the V gene TRBV4-1; D call uncertain. Trimming pared 4 bases from V and 4 bases from J, leaving 10 bases between. The CDR3 extends over 13 amino acids. CDR1 is MGHRA and CDR2 is YSYEKL in the germline V gene.